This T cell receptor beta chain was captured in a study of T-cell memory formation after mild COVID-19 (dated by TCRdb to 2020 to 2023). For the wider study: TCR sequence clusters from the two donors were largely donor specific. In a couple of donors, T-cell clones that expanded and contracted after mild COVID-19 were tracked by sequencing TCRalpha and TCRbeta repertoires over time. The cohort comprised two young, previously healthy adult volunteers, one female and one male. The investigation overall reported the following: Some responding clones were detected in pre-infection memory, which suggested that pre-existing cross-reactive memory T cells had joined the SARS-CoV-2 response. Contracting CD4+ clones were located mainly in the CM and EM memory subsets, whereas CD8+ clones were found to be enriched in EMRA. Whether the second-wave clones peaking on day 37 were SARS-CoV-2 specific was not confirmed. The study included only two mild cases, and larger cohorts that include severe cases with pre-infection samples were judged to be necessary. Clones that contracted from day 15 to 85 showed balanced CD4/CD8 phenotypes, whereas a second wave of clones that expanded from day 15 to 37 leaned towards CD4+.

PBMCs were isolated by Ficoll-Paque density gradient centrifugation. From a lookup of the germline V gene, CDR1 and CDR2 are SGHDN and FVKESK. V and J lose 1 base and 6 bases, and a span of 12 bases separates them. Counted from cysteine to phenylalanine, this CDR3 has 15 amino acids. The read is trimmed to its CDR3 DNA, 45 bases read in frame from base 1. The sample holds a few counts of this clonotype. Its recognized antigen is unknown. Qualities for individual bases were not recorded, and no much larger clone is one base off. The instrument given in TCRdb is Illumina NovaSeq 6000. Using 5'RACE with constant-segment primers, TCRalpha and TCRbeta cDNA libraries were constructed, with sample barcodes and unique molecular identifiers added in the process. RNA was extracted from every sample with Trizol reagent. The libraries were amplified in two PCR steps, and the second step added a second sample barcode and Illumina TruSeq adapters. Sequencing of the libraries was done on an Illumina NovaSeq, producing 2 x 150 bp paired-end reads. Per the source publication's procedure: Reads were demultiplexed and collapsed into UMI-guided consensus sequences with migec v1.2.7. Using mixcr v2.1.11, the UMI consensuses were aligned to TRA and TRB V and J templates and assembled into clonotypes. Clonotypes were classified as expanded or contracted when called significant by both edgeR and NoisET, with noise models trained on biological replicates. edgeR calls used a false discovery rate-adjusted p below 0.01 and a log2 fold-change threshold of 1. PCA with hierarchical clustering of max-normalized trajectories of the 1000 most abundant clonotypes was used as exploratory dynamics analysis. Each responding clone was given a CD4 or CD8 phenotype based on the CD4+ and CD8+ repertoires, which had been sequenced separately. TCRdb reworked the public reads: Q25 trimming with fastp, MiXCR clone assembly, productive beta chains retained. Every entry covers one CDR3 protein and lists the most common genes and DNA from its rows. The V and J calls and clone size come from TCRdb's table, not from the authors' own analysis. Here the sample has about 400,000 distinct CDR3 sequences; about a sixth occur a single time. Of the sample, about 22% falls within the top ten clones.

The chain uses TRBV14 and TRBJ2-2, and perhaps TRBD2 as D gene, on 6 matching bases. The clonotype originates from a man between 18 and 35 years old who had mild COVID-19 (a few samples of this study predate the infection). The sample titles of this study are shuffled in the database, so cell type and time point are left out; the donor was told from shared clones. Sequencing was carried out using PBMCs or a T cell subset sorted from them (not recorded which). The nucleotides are TGTGCCAGCAGCCAAGTCGGAGGGTTCGCCGGGGAGCTGTTTTTT. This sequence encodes CASSQVGGFAGELFF.